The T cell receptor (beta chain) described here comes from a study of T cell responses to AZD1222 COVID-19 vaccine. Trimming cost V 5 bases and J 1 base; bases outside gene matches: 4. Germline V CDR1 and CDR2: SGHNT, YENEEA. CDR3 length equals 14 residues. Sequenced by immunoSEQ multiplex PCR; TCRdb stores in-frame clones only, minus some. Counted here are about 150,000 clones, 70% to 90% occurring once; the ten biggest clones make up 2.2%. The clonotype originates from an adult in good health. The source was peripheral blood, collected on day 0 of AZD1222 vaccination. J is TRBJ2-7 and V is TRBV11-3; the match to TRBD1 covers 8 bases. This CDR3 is CASSQTGASYEQYF. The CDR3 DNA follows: TGTGCCAGCAGCCAGACAGGGGCGTCCTACGAGCAGTACTTC.